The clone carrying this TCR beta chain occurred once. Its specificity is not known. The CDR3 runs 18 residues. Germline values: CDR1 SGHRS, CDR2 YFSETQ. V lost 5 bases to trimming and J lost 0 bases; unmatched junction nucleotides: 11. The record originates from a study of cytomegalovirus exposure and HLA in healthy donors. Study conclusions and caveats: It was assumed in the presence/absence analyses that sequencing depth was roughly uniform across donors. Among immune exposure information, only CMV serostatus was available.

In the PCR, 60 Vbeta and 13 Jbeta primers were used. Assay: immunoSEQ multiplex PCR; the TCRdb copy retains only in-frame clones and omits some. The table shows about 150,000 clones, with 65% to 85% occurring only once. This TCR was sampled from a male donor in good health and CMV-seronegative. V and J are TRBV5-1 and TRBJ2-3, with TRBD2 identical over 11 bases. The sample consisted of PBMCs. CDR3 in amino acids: CASSFQTSGTYSTDTQYF. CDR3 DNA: TGCGCCAGCAGTTTCCAGACTAGCGGGACTTATAGCACAGATACGCAGTATTTT.